This T cell receptor (beta chain) was recovered during a study of blood T cell repertoires in COVID-19. In the study overall: The samples span acute and convalescent COVID-19 from the United States, Italy and Spain. PBMCs, B-cell-depleted T cells, or T cells were the source of the cDNA or gDNA that made up the material.

Authors' analysis steps: Amplification from reference gene primers served as the basis for estimated nucleated cell counts. TCRdb keeps only in-frame clones here, not all; method: immunoSEQ multiplex PCR. Clone size and V and J calls were adopted from that table, with D and trimming inferred from the DNA. The sample consists of 170,000 or so clones, roughly 88% of them appearing once. Seattle participants joined during active infection and were tracked over time. The CDR3 runs to 14 residues. CDR1 MRHNA and CDR2 SNTAGT come from the germline V gene. V lost 8 bases to trimming and J lost 4 bases; unmatched junction nucleotides: 5. This clone was counted once.

Sequencing was done on a sample of peripheral blood. This chain connects TRBV6-4 to TRBJ1-3; 10 bases line up with TRBD1. The source is a woman in her 40s with COVID-19, enrolled during active disease. Written as DNA, the CDR3 is TGTGCCAGCCCCGGGACAGGGGACGGAAACACCATATATTTT. Its protein is CASPGTGDGNTIYF.